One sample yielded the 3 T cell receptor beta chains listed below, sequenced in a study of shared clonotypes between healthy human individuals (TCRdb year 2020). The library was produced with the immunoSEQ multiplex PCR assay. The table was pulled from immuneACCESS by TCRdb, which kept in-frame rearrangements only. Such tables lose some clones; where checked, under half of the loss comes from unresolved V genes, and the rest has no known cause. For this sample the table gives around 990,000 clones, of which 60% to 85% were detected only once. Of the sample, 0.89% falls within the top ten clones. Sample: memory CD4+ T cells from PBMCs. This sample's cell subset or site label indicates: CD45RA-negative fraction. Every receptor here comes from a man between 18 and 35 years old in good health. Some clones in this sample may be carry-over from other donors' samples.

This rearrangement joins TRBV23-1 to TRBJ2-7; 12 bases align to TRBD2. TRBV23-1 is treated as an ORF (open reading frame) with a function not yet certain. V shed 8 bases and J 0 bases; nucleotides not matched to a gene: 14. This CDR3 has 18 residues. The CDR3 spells CASDRTSGILTSSYEQYF. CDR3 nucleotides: TGCGCCAGCGACCGGACTAGCGGGATACTAACAAGCTCCTACGAGCAGTACTTC.

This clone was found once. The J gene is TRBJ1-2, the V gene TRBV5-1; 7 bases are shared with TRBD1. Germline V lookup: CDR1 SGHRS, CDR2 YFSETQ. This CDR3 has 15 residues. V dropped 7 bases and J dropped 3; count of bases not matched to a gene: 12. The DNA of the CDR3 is TGCGCCAGCTCCGACAGGGCCCTAAGTGACTATGGCTACACCTTC. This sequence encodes CASSDRALSDYGYTF.

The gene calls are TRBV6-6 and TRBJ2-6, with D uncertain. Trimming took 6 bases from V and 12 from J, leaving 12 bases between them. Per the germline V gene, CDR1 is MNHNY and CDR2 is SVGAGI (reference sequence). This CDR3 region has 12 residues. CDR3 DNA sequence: TGTGCCAGCAGCCCCCCCGTCGGCGTCCTGACTTTC. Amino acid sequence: CASSPPVGVLTF.